The 13 T cell receptor beta chains in this list originate from one sample, sequenced in a study of breast tumors, draining lymph nodes, adjacent tissues. The lymph nodes were axillary draining lymph nodes from breast cancer patients. TCRdb passed the multiplex PCR reads through MiXCR, listing each CDR3 protein once. The table has fewer than 140,000 distinct CDR3 sequences, around 30% seen once. Sequencing was performed on axillary lymph node tissue. The receptors shown here come from a female donor with breast cancer. Some clones in this sample may be carry-over from other donors' samples.

This clonotype was seen repeatedly, ten times or more. The gene calls are TRBV6-5 and TRBJ2-1; 7 bases line up with TRBD2. Trimming cost V 3 bases and J 12 bases; bases outside gene matches: 8. Germline V gene lookup returns CDR1 MNHEY and CDR2 SVGAGI. The CDR3 extends over 13 amino acids. CDR3 DNA: TGTGCCAGCAGTTATGGACTAGAAGGGTCGCAGTTCTTC. Its protein product is CASSYGLEGSQFF.

This clonotype was seen at least ten times. J is TRBJ2-5 and V is TRBV7-9; a possible D gene is TRBD1 (6 bases). The CDR3 has 15 residues. V was shortened by 0 bases and J by 2 bases, with 10 bases between the two germline ends. CDR1 is SEHNR and CDR2 is FQNEAQ in the germline V gene (reference sequence). CDR3 loop: CASSLAGASQETQYF. The CDR3, as DNA: TGTGCCAGCAGCTTAGCGGGGGCCTCTCAAGAGACCCAGTACTTC.

This clonotype was picked up many times. This chain links TRBV7-2 with TRBJ2-5, with D hard to call. V shed 0 bases and J shed 4 bases, with 9 bases lying between them. The CDR3 length is 14 residues. CDR1 and CDR2 from the germline V gene are SGHTA and FQGNSA. The CDR3 here is CASSLAPPPETQYF. CDR3 nucleotide sequence: TGTGCCAGCAGCTTAGCTCCCCCCCCAGAGACCCAGTACTTC.

This clonotype was recorded many times. The chain couples TRBV5-1 to TRBJ2-1, with D perhaps TRBD1 (6 bases). Trimming cost V 2 bases and J 5 bases, with 8 bases left between them. The germline gives CDR1 SGHRS, CDR2 YFSETQ. The CDR3 runs to 13 residues. The CDR3, as DNA: TGCGCCAGCAGCTTTCAGGGGCACAATGAGCAGTTCTTC. This translates into CASSFQGHNEQFF.

This clonotype was counted a few times. The rearrangement links TRBV28 to TRBJ2-4; possibly TRBD1 or TRBD2 for D (6 bases each). V was cut by 3 bases and J by 0 bases, with 12 bases left in between. CDR3 size: 16 residues. Germline V gene lookup returns CDR1 MDHEN and CDR2 SYDVKM. The CDR3 DNA follows: TGTGCCAGCAGTTTGCGGGACAATTTAGCCAAAAACATTCAGTACTTC. Protein sequence: CASSLRDNLAKNIQYF. Supplemented by reference TRBV28 and TRBJ2-4, the full variable domain reads DVKVTQSSRYLVKRTGEKVFLECVQDMDHENMFWYRQDPGLGLRLIYFSYDVKMKEKGDIPEGYSVSREKKERFSLILESASTNQTSMYLCASSLRDNLAKNIQYFGAGTRLSVL.

In its sample, this clonotype was seen many times. The chain combines TRBV7-6 with TRBJ2-6; the D gene could be TRBD1 or TRBD2 (5 bases each). The CDR3 is made up of 18 amino acids. Trimming took 4 bases from V and 0 from J, leaving 16 bases between them. CDR1 is SGHVS, CDR2 FNYEAQ, per germline. The CDR3 DNA is TGTGCCAGCAGCTCAGCCGGGACCCTAGTCTCTGGGGCCAACGTCCTGACTTTC. This sequence encodes CASSSAGTLVSGANVLTF.

Turning to this clonotype: This could be a read error, since a much larger clone is one nucleotide away. V gene TRBV11-2 combines with J gene TRBJ2-5; TRBD1 aligns across 10 bases. The CDR3 is 15 residues long. Germline CDR1 reads SGHAT; CDR2 reads FQNNGV. The CDR3 spells CASSLSGTGEEAQYF. The CDR3, as DNA: TGTGCCAGCAGCTTAAGCGGGACAGGGGAAGAGGCCCAGTACTTC. Combining the CDR3 with reference TRBV11-2 and TRBJ2-5 gives the whole variable domain EAGVAQSPRYKIIEKRQSVAFWCNPISGHATLYWYQQILGQGPKLLIQFQNNGVVDDSQLPKDRFSAERLKGVDSTLKIQPAKLEDSAVYLCASSLSGTGEEAQYFGPGTRLLVL.

This clonotype was recorded at least ten times. J is TRBJ2-1 and V is TRBV20-1; possibly TRBD2 for D (5 bases). Trimming shortened V by 6 bases and J by 0 bases, and 15 bases separated the two germline ends. CDR3 size: 15 residues. CDR1 is DFQATT, CDR2 SNEGSKA, per germline (reference sequence). CDR3 loop: CSATAISVSYNEQFF. The CDR3 region has the DNA TGCAGTGCAACCGCGATTAGCGTCTCCTACAATGAGCAGTTCTTC.

This clonotype was seen more than once but under ten times. A read error may be the cause here, since a much bigger clone is one base away. The gene calls are TRBV5-1 and TRBJ2-2; D is tentatively TRBD1 or TRBD2 (5 bases each). Germline V gene data show CDR1 as SGHRS and CDR2 as YFSETQ. This CDR3 has 13 amino acids. The DNA of the CDR3 is TGCGCCAGCAGTGTCGGGACGGACGGGGAGCTGCTTTTT. This encodes CASSVGTDGELLF.

This clonotype has ten or more counts. The chain joins TRBV20-1 to TRBJ2-7, with 11 bases fitting TRBD1. Germline values: CDR1 DFQATT, CDR2 SNEGSKA (reference sequence). The CDR3 extends over 15 amino acids. V was pared by 5 bases and J by 1 base, with 7 bases of the junction left unmatched. The CDR3 nucleotides read TGCAGTGCTCCTCTCCGGGACAGGGGGTCCTACGAGCAGTACTTC. Protein: CSAPLRDRGSYEQYF.

This clonotype showed up many times. This chain uses TRBV4-3 with TRBJ2-5, with 8 bases matching TRBD1. J gave up 2 bases and V 4 bases, and 3 bases lay outside the gene matches. Germline V CDR1 and CDR2: LGHNA, YSLEER. The CDR3 covers 14 residues. In DNA, the CDR3 is TGCGCCAGCAGCCCCGGGACAGGACAAGAGACCCAGTACTTC. Residues: CASSPGTGQETQYF.

On this clonotype: The junction departs from the called germline gene at one end, perhaps through a read error. The genes are TRBV20-1 and TRBJ1-6, with D maybe TRBD1 (6 bases). Germline V gene sequence: CDR1 DFQATT, CDR2 SNEGSKA (reference sequence). This CDR3 has 15 amino acids. The CDR3 bases are TGCAGTGCTAGAGATCGGTCAGGGGATAGTTCACCCCTCTACTTT. Its protein is CSARDRSGDSSPLYF.

This clonotype was recorded many times. V gene TRBV7-3 combines with J gene TRBJ2-1; D is uncertain. Germline assignment: CDR1 SGHTA and CDR2 FQGTGA. The length of the CDR3 is 14 residues. Trimming stripped 2 bases from V and 7 bases from J, with 12 bases between. The CDR3 spells CASSLDGNENEQFF. DNA of the CDR3: TGTGCCAGCAGCTTAGATGGAAATGAGAATGAGCAGTTCTTC. Full variable domain (missing parts from reference TRBV7-3 and TRBJ2-1): GAGVSQTPSNKVTEKGKYVELRCDPISGHTALYWYRQSLGQGPEFLIYFQGTGAADDSGLPNDRFFAVRPEGSVSTLKIQRTERGDSAVYLCASSLDGNENEQFFGPGTRLTVL.